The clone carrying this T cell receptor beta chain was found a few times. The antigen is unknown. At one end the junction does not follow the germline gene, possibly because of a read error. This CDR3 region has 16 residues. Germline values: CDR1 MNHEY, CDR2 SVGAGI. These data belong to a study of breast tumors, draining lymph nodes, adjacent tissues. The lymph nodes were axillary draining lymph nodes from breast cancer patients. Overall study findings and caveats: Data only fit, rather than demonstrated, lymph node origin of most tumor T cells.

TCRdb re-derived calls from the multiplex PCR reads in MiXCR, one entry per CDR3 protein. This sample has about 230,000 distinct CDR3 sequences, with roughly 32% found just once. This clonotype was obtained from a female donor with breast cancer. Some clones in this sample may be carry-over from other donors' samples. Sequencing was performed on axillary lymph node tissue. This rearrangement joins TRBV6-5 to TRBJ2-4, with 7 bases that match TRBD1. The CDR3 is CASSHSEQGLENIQYF. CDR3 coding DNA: TGTGCCAGCAGTCACTCGGAACAGGGGTTGGAAAACATTCAGTACTTC.